These 8 T cell receptor beta chains were all obtained from the same sample, sequenced in a study of blood T cells in healthy people across ages. A second PCR of 7 to 11 cycles used a sample-barcoded 5' primer and a J-beta primer mix. TCRdb fed the 5' RACE reads into MiXCR, producing one record per CDR3 protein. The sample comprises about 640,000 distinct CDR3 sequences, 58% of which are singletons, and 30% to 40% rests with the top ten. Specimen: blood. The receptors shown here come from a man aged 55 to 70 in good health.

V is TRBV3-1 and J is TRBJ1-6; no reliable D call. CDR1 is LGHDT, CDR2 YNNKEL, per germline (reference sequence). Trimming stripped 3 bases from V and 7 bases from J, with 4 bases between. The CDR3 contains 12 residues. CDR3 sequence (DNA): TGTGCCAGCAGCCAGGGGAATTCACCCCTCCACTTT. This encodes CASSQGNSPLHF.

This clonotype was observed a handful of times. This chain joins TRBV12-3 or TRBV12-4 and TRBJ2-1; D gene ambiguous. The J call may be incorrect, as the DNA end agrees better with TRBJ2-7. The CDR3 contains 16 residues. The CDR3 is CASSLTGSYSYNEQYF. In DNA, the CDR3 is TGTGCCAGCAGTTTAACGGGTTCCTACTCCTACAATGAGCAGTACTTC.

The genes are TRBV29-1 and TRBJ2-3; no definite D call. The CDR3 has 13 residues. Germline V CDR1 and CDR2: SQVTM, ANQGSEA. V lost 6 bases, J lost 0 bases, and 10 bases lay in between. The CDR3 DNA follows: TGCAGCGTGGCGACTGGAAGCACAGATACGCAGTATTTT. It is translated as CSVATGSTDTQYF.

In its sample, this clonotype was seen a few times. V usage is TRBV10-3 and J usage is TRBJ1-2; D unresolved. Germline V gives CDR1 ENHRY, CDR2 SYGVKD. The CDR3 is made up of 15 amino acids. The germline V and J ends were trimmed by 0 bases and 1 base, with 9 bases remaining between them. CDR3 coding DNA: TGTGCCATCAGTGAGTCGGCGAATCGTAACTATGGCTACACCTTC. Translation gives CAISESANRNYGYTF.

The chain joins TRBV20-1 to TRBJ2-7; 11 bases are a match to TRBD2. Germline trimming cut 0 bases from V and 7 bases from J; bases unmatched to any gene: 8. This CDR3 region has 15 residues. The germline gives CDR1 DFQATT, CDR2 SNEGSKA (reference sequence). CDR3 sequence (DNA): TGCAGTGCTAGAGATGCTAGCGGGGGGCACAATGAGCAGTACTTC. Translating it yields CSARDASGGHNEQYF.

The rearrangement links TRBV12-3 or TRBV12-4 to TRBJ2-4, with 10 bases fitting TRBD1. The J call is doubtful: the DNA matches TRBJ2-7 better. The CDR3 spans 15 residues. The CDR3, as DNA: TGTGCCAACGCGGACAGGGGGGCGAGCTCCTACGAGCAGTACTTC. Protein: CANADRGASSYEQYF.

This chain uses TRBV19 with TRBJ1-5, with D possibly being TRBD1 (6 bases). The ends were cut back, 7 bases at V and 7 bases at J, with 14 bases in the middle. From germline, CDR1 is LNHDA and CDR2 SQIVND (reference sequence). CDR3 length: 13 residues. The CDR3 region is CASTTGPAQPQHF. The CDR3, as DNA: TGTGCCAGTACTACAGGGCCGGCCCAGCCCCAGCATTTT.

V is TRBV20-1 and J is TRBJ1-1; TRBD1 agrees at 7 bases. The CDR3 spans 14 residues. The germline CDR1 and CDR2 sequences are DFQATT and SNEGSKA (reference sequence). Trimming removed 5 bases from V and 3 bases from J; junction bases left unmatched: 9. The CDR3 sequence: CSADGTDMYTEAFF. In DNA form, the CDR3 reads TGCAGTGCTGACGGGACAGATATGTACACTGAAGCTTTCTTT.